The present T cell receptor beta chain was sequenced within a study of tumor-infiltrating lymphocytes in primary liver carcinoma. Study-wide background: All patients had surgically resected primary liver carcinoma.

Regarding this clonotype: At one end, the junction sequence differs from germline, possibly due to a read error.

Using a constant-region primer together with ProtoScript II reverse transcriptase, TCR beta cDNA was made from roughly 520 ng of total RNA. Amplification in three nested multiplex PCR rounds with slightly modified ARM-PCR gave rise to TCR beta libraries. Forward primers for TRBV1-TRBV30 and a C-beta reverse primer served the first two PCR rounds, at 10 cycles each. TCRdb independently ran MiXCR on the multiplex PCR reads; one entry per CDR3 protein. This sample has 320,000 or so distinct CDR3 sequences, with 65% found just once. Germline DNA was extracted too, while blood RNA derived from unsorted whole blood. The CDR3 has 15 amino acids. Germline values: CDR1 SGHNT, CDR2 YYREEE (reference sequence).

The sample comprised peripheral blood. This TCR came from a man aged 40-50 years with primary liver carcinoma and hepatitis B virus infection. This rearrangement joins TRBV5-4 to TRBJ2-1; 8 nucleotides agree with TRBD1. The CDR3 spells CASSPGTGWENEQLF. CDR3 coding DNA: TGTGCCAGTAGTCCTGGGACAGGTTGGGAGAATGAGCAGCTCTTC.